This note documents a single T cell receptor (beta chain) sequence. Sequenced by immunoSEQ multiplex PCR; TCRdb stores in-frame clones only, minus some. Among about 43,000 clones listed, 90% were seen once. This record belongs to a study of T cell changes during pregnancy in multiple sclerosis. V was shortened by 4 bases and J by 2 bases, with 14 bases between the two germline ends. CDR3 length: 15 residues. The germline gives CDR1 SGHTA, CDR2 FQGNSA. This TCR derives from a female donor in good health, enrolled as a control in a pregnancy study. The chain recombines TRBV7-2 with TRBJ2-5; tentatively, D is TRBD1 (6 bases). The sample was peripheral blood, taken in the second trimester of pregnancy. CDR3 residues: CASSSRDTIQETQYF. CDR3 coding DNA: TGTGCCAGCAGCTCCCGGGACACGATACAAGAGACCCAGTACTTC.